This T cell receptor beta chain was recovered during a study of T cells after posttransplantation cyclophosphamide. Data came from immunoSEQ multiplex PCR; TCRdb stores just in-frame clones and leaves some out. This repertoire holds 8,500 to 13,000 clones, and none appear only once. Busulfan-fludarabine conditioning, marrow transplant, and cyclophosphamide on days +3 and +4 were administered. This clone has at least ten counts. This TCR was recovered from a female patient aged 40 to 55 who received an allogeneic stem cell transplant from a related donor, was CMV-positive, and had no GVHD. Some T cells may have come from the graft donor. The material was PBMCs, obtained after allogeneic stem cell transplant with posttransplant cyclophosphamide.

The CDR3 coding sequence is TGTGCCAGCAGTCAACAGACAGGAAGCAGGGATGAGCAGTTCTTC. It specifies CASSQQTGSRDEQFF. The chain is built from TRBV6-1 and TRBJ2-1, with D possibly being TRBD1 (6 bases). This CDR3 contains 15 residues. Germline CDR1 MNHNS, CDR2 SASEGT. V was cut by 5 bases and J by 8 bases, with 19 bases left in between.